This TCR beta chain was captured by sequencing in a study of cytomegalovirus exposure and HLA in healthy donors. Trimming removed 7 bases at V and 5 bases at J, with 23 bases between. CDR1 and CDR2 (germline): MDHEN, SYDVKM. This CDR3 is 16 amino acids long. This table comes from immunoSEQ multiplex PCR, and its TCRdb copy is limited to in-frame clones, with some not included. The sample records some 84,000 clones, roughly 93% being singletons. The rearrangement uses TRBV28 and TRBJ1-1; possibly TRBD1 for D (6 bases). Input material: PBMCs. This clonotype was sampled from a man younger than 40 in good health and CMV-seronegative. This CDR3 is CASMGNRVVVRTEAFF. CDR3 nucleotides: TGTGCCAGCATGGGGAACAGGGTAGTCGTGAGAACTGAAGCTTTCTTT.